The clone carrying this TCR beta chain appeared many times. This specimen belongs to a study of T cells in Graves' hyperthyroidism and ophthalmopathy. J gave up 4 bases and V 6 bases, and 4 bases lay outside the gene matches. The CDR3 consists of 13 residues. Regions amplified from RNA transcripts were the TCR beta CDR3 regions. Carried out on the TCR CDR3, a first-round RT-PCR used the HTBI primer set. In TCRdb, the multiplex PCR reads were re-called with MiXCR into one record per CDR3 protein. The sample contains fewer than 550,000 distinct CDR3 sequences, roughly 24% of which appear only once. This rearrangement joins TRBV12-3 or TRBV12-4 to TRBJ1-2; 8 positions match TRBD1. The TCR comes from a woman aged 25-40 years with Graves' ophthalmopathy. Sequenced: blood. The CDR3 DNA reads TGTGCCAGCAGCAGGGGGCGCGGCTATGGCTACACCTTC. This encodes CASSRGRGYGYTF.